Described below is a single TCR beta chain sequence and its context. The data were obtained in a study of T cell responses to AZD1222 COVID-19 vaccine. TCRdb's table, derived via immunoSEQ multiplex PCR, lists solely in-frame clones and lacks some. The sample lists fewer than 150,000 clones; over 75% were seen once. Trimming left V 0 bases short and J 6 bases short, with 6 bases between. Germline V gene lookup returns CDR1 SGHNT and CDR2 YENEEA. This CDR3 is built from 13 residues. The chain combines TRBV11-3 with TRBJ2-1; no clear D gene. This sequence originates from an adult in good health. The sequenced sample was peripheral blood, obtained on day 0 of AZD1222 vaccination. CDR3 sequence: CASSLDRLNEQFF. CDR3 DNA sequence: TGTGCCAGCAGCTTAGATCGGCTCAATGAGCAGTTCTTC.